The clone carrying this T cell receptor beta chain was counted at least ten times. Antigen specificity is unknown. These data are taken from a study of Graves' ophthalmopathy and Graves' hyperthyroidism. Study results and caveats: Blood also contained most of the expanded thyroid clonotypes above 0.001 frequency.

From RNA, the CDR3 regions of TCR beta chains were amplified and sequenced. In the first round, RT-PCR was carried out with HTBI primers, and a multiplex PCR formed the second round. TCRdb re-analysed the multiplex PCR reads in MiXCR, keeping a single row per CDR3 protein. Of about 480,000 distinct CDR3 sequences detected, approximately 14% appear once; the ten largest clones hold 9.8%. Moderate-to-severe activity, CAS ≥3, NOSPECS ≥4 and a duration under 3 months were seen in donors with ophthalmopathy. In this cohort, patients with other autoimmune diseases, uncontrolled infections, pregnancy or lactation were excluded. The receptor comes from a woman in her twenties or thirties with Graves' ophthalmopathy. The specimen sequenced was blood.

This CDR3 reads CASSVAAGDQPQHF. CDR3 bases: TGTGCCAGCAGCGTAGCGGCAGGGGATCAGCCCCAGCATTTT. The chain employs TRBV9 and TRBJ1-5, with D possibly TRBD1 on 6 matching bases. Germline-derived CDR1 and CDR2 are SGDLS and YYNGEE. Deletions cut 0 bases from V and 5 bases from J, with 9 bases between. The CDR3 contains 14 residues. Variable domain in full (rest from reference TRBV9 and TRBJ1-5): DSGVTQTPKHLITATGQRVTLRCSPRSGDLSVYWYQQSLDQGLQFLIQYYNGEERAKGNILERFSAQQFPDLHSELNLSSLELGDSALYFCASSVAAGDQPQHFGDGTRLSIL.